This T cell receptor beta chain was sequenced for a study of control samples from healthy donors and cancer patients. CDR3 length: 15 amino acids. Trimming removed 3 bases at V and 0 bases at J, with 11 bases between. Germline lookup yields CDR1 MNHEY and CDR2 SMNVEV (reference sequence). Profiling relied on immunoSEQ multiplex PCR, and the TCRdb table lists in-frame clones only, not all of them. The profile shows some 120,000 clones, around 87% of them singletons. Sequenced: blood. The chain has TRBV27 and TRBJ1-1; possibly TRBD1 for D (5 bases). The sequence came from a man aged 25 to 40 in good health. CDR3 DNA: TGTGCCAGCAGTTTGGTGAGGGGCATGAACACTGAAGCTTTCTTT. It encodes CASSLVRGMNTEAFF.